Listed below are T cell receptor beta chains from one sample, sequenced in a study of early T cells in non-severe SARS-CoV-2 infection. TCRdb reprocessed the 5' RACE reads with MiXCR, giving one entry per CDR3 protein. The sample holds roughly 69,000 distinct CDR3 sequences, more than 7% seen once. This specimen was whole blood, taken at baseline. The receptor source for this set is an adult who was a healthcare worker with PCR-confirmed SARS-CoV-2 infection or an uninfected control (not recorded which). Both conserved end residues are part of each CDR3. Each record gives: J gene, clone size, V gene, D gene, CDR3 protein, CDR3 DNA. D genes are given only for firm matches. Size is omitted from some rows. Given values are once, few, many or a class for expanded clones.

>TRBJ2-7|few|TRBV6-1|TRBD2
CASSEARTSGTREQYF
TGTGCCAGCAGTGAAGCGCGGACTAGCGGGACTCGGGAGCAGTACTTC
>TRBJ2-2|.|TRBV27|.
CASSSRGRGIGAGELFF
TGTGCCAGCAGTAGCCGGGGGCGAGGGATTGGAGCCGGGGAGCTGTTTTTT
>TRBJ1-2|.|TRBV19|.
CASSIQRDYTF
TGTGCCAGTAGTATCCAGCGTGACTACACCTTC
>TRBJ2-3|many|TRBV14|.
CASSQDRVLLSTDTQYF
TGTGCCAGCAGCCAAGATCGTGTTCTACTCAGCACAGATACGCAGTATTTT
>TRBJ2-2|few|TRBV6-2/TRBV6-3|.
CASTTGSGELFF
TGTGCCAGCACCACAGGTTCCGGGGAGCTGTTTTTT
>TRBJ1-2|.|TRBV18|.
CASSPQAQGNYGYTF
TGTGCCAGCTCACCACAAGCGCAGGGGAACTATGGCTACACCTTC
>TRBJ2-3|many|TRBV12-3/TRBV12-4|TRBD2
CASSLSGRPSSDTQYF
TGTGCCAGCAGTCTTAGCGGGAGACCGTCCTCCGATACGCAGTATTTT
>TRBJ1-2|.|TRBV20-1|TRBD1
CSASPGQTNYGYTF
TGCAGTGCTTCCCCGGGACAGACTAACTATGGCTACACCTTC
>TRBJ2-7|few|TRBV29-1|TRBD1
CSVTNLDRGYEQYF
TGCAGCGTTACCAATTTGGACAGGGGCTACGAGCAGTACTTC
>TRBJ2-1|many|TRBV19|.
CASSISPGEQFF
TGTGCCAGTAGTATCTCCCCGGGTGAGCAGTTCTTC
>TRBJ2-7|.|TRBV12-3/TRBV12-4|TRBD1
CASSSRQGATNEQYF
TGTGCCAGCAGTTCCCGACAGGGGGCTACCAACGAGCAGTACTTC
>TRBJ2-7|few|TRBV7-6|TRBD2
CASSRLAGLSYEQYF
TGTGCCAGCAGCAGGCTAGCGGGCCTATCCTACGAGCAGTACTTC
>TRBJ2-4|many|TRBV5-4|TRBD1
CASSARTGGWKNIQYF
TGTGCCAGCAGCGCAAGAACAGGGGGTTGGAAAAACATTCAGTACTTC
>TRBJ2-3|.|TRBV6-6|TRBD2
CASSYAGVTDTQYF
TGTGCCAGCAGTTATGCGGGAGTCACAGATACGCAGTATTTT
>TRBJ1-1|.|TRBV5-1|.
CASSFSPGQDTEAFF
TGCGCCAGCAGCTTCTCGCCGGGGCAGGACACTGAAGCTTTCTTT